These T cell receptor beta chains were read from a single sample in a study of a mutant IDH1 vaccine in newly diagnosed glioma. For these receptors, no antigen is known. Libraries were prepared by immunoSEQ multiplex PCR; TCRdb keeps only in-frame clonotypes and omits some of them. The table has about 56,000 clones, approximately 71% seen once. Sample: PBMCs, taken from a glioma patient whose treatment included an IDH1 peptide vaccine. These receptors all come from a middle-aged man with glioma. Both conserved end residues are part of each CDR3. The order of the fields is CDR3 DNA, CDR3 protein, V gene, clone size, J gene, D gene. A D gene is named only where the DNA matches it firmly. A clone size is listed for some rows: how often the clone was seen (once, few, many), or a class if it is expanded.

TGTGCCTGGAACCCGGACAGGGGCAATCAGCCCCAGCATTTT,CAWNPDRGNQPQHF,TRBV30,few,TRBJ1-5,TRBD1
TGTGCCTGGAGTGTACGGGGATACGAGCAGTACTTC,CAWSVRGYEQYF,TRBV30,few,TRBJ2-7,.
TGTGCCTGGAGTGTAAAGTCCAGGGCTCGGGCTGAAGCTTTCTTT,CAWSVKSRARAEAFF,TRBV30,.,TRBJ1-1,.
TGTGCCAGCAGTTTGGGTGCTACAGGACTGGGGACAGCGGACAATCAGCCCCAGCATTTT,CASSLGATGLGTADNQPQHF,TRBV27,.,TRBJ1-5,TRBD1
TGCGCCAGCAGCCAATCGTTAGGAACGGGCTCTGGAAACACCATATATTTT,CASSQSLGTGSGNTIYF,TRBV4-3,.,TRBJ1-3,.
TGCAGCGTGGGGCGGGGACAGGGGGGATCAGATACGCAGTATTTT,CSVGRGQGGSDTQYF,TRBV29-1,.,TRBJ2-3,TRBD1
TGTGCCAGCAGTGCATCAATCTCTGGGGCCAACGTCCTGACTTTC,CASSASISGANVLTF,TRBV2,.,TRBJ2-6,.
TGTGCCAGCAGCTTGGACAGGGGCTATGGCTACACCTTC,CASSLDRGYGYTF,TRBV5-6,.,TRBJ1-2,TRBD1
TGTGCCAGCAGCCTAGGACAGGGCCCCTACGAGCAGTACTTC,CASSLGQGPYEQYF,TRBV13,.,TRBJ2-7,TRBD1
TGTGCCTGGAGTGCTTTATCGGGACAGGGCAATCAGCCCCAGCATTTT,CAWSALSGQGNQPQHF,TRBV30,.,TRBJ1-5,TRBD1
TGTGCCAGCACCCGGGAGGGCGCAGGCACTGAAGCTTTCTTT,CASTREGAGTEAFF,TRBV6-5,.,TRBJ1-1,.
TGTGCCAGCTCACCAGTAGGGGGCCGGGGAGATACGCAGTATTTT,CASSPVGGRGDTQYF,TRBV18,.,TRBJ2-3,TRBD1
TGCAGCGTTGGGGCAGGCGACTCCTATGGCTACACCTTC,CSVGAGDSYGYTF,TRBV29-1,.,TRBJ1-2,.
TGTGCCAGTAGTATTAGGGGGAAGGGGGACAGGGCCCTCTCTGGGGCCAACGTCCTGACTTTC,CASSIRGKGDRALSGANVLTF,TRBV19,once,TRBJ2-6,TRBD1
TGTGCCAGCAGCCTCCTGACAGGGAACACTGAAGCTTTCTTT,CASSLLTGNTEAFF,TRBV7-9,few,TRBJ1-1,.
TGTGCCAGCAGCCCTACAGGGGGCCTTTATGAAAAACTGTTTTTT,CASSPTGGLYEKLFF,TRBV6-6,.,TRBJ1-4,TRBD1
TGTGCCAGTGGCGACAGGGCCGGGGAGCTGTTTTTT,CASGDRAGELFF,TRBV19,.,TRBJ2-2,TRBD1
TGTGCCAGCAGTCGGGACAGCCTAGGAGGACAGCCCCAGCATTTT,CASSRDSLGGQPQHF,TRBV2,.,TRBJ1-5,TRBD1
TGTGCCACCCTTGGGTGGGAAACCGGGGAGCTGTTTTTT,CATLGWETGELFF,TRBV6-1,.,TRBJ2-2,.
TGCGCCAGCAGCTTGGGGGGGGCCGAAGAGCAGTACTTC,CASSLGGAEEQYF,TRBV5-1,.,TRBJ2-7,.
TGTGCCAGCAGCTTAGAGACGTATGGCTACACCTTC,CASSLETYGYTF,TRBV11-2,.,TRBJ1-2,.
TGTGCCAGCAGCAAGGGACAGGGAGGGGCTGGCTACACCTTC,CASSKGQGGAGYTF,TRBV5-4,.,TRBJ1-2,TRBD1
TGCGCCAGCAGCCCCCCCGACAGCAATGAGCAGTTCTTC,CASSPPDSNEQFF,TRBV5-1,.,TRBJ2-1,.
TGTGCCTGGATTGGACTAGCGAACTACAATGAGCAGTTCTTC,CAWIGLANYNEQFF,TRBV30,.,TRBJ2-1,TRBD2
TGTGCCAGCAGTAACCCACGCCCAGCTGAAGCTTTCTTT,CASSNPRPAEAFF,TRBV28,few,TRBJ1-1,.
TGTGCCAGCAGTGAAGTCGGCAACTACGAGCAGTACTTC,CASSEVGNYEQYF,TRBV2,.,TRBJ2-7,.
TGTGCCAGCAGTTACGGGCAGGGGGTTACCAAAAACATTCAGTACTTC,CASSYGQGVTKNIQYF,TRBV6-6,.,TRBJ2-4,TRBD1
TGTGCCAGCAGTGCTGGTATCCCCAAATATGGCTACACCTTC,CASSAGIPKYGYTF,TRBV2,.,TRBJ1-2,.